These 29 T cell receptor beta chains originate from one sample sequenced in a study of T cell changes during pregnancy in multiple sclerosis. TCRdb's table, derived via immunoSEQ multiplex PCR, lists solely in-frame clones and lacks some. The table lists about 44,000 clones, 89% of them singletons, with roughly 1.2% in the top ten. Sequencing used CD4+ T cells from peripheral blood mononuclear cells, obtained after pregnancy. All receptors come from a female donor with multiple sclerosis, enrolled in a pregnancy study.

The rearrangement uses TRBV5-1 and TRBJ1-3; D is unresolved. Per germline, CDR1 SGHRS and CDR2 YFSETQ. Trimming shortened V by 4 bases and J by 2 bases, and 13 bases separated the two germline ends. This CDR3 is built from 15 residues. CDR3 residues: CASSPTGSAGNTIYF. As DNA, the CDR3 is TGCGCCAGCAGCCCTACTGGCAGCGCTGGAAACACCATATATTTT.

CDR3 in amino acids: CASSLNGGNTEAFF. The CDR3 bases are TGTGCCAGCAGCTTAAACGGAGGTAACACTGAAGCTTTCTTT. This chain connects TRBV11-2 to TRBJ1-1; D gene unclear. V dropped 2 bases and J dropped 2 bases, with 9 bases sitting between them. CDR1 SGHAT and CDR2 FQNNGV come from the germline V gene. This CDR3 is 14 amino acids long.

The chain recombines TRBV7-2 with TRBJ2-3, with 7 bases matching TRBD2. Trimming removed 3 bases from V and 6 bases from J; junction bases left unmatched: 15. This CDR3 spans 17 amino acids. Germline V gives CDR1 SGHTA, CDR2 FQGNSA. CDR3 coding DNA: TGTGCCAGCAGCTTTTGGAGGGCGGGAGTTTTCTCGGATACGCAGTATTTT. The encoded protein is CASSFWRAGVFSDTQYF.

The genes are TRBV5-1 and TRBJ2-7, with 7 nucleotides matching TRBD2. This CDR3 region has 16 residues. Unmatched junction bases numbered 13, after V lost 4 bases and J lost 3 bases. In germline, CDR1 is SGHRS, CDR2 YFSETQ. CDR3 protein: CASSPGPSRGIYEQYF. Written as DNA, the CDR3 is TGCGCCAGCAGCCCGGGGCCATCGCGGGGGATCTACGAGCAGTACTTC. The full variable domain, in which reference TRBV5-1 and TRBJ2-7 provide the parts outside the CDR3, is KAGVTQTPRYLIKTRGQQVTLSCSPISGHRSVSWYQQTPGQGLQFLFEYFSETQRNKGNFPGRFSGRQFSNSRSEMNVSTLELGDSALYLCASSPGPSRGIYEQYFGPGTRLTVT.

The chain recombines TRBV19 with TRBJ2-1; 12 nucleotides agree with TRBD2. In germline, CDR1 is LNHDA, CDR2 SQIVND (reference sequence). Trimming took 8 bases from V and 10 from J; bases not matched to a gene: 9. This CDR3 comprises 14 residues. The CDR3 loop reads CASRTSGASAEQFF. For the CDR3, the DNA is TGTGCCAGTCGGACTAGCGGGGCTTCGGCCGAGCAGTTCTTC. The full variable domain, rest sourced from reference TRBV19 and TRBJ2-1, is DGGITQSPKYLFRKEGQNVTLSCEQNLNHDAMYWYRQDPGQGLRLIYYSQIVNDFQKGDIAEGYSVSREKKESFPLTVTSAQKNPTAFYLCASRTSGASAEQFFGPGTRLTVL.

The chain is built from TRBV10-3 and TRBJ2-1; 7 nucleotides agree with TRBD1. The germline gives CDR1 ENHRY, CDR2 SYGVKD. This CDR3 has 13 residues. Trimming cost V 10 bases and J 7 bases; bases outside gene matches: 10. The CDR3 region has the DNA TGTGCCAGCGAGATGGGACAGTCTAATGAGCAGTTCTTC. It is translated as CASEMGQSNEQFF.

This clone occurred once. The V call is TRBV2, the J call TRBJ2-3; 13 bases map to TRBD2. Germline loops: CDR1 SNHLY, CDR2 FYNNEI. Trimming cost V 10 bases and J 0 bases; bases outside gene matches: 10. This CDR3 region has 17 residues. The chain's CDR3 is CATRVLAGGSSTDTQYF. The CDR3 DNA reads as TGTGCCACCCGGGTACTAGCGGGAGGGTCTAGCACAGATACGCAGTATTTT.

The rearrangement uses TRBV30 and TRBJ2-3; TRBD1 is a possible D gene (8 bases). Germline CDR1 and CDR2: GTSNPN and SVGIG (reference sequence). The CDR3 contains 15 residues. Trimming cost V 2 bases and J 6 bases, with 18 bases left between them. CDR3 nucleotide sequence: TGTGCCTGGAGTACAGGACAGGGAGGGGGGGATACGCAGTATTTT. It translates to CAWSTGQGGGDTQYF.

CDR3 region: CASSYLAGSYNEQFF. The CDR3 DNA follows: TGTGCCAGCAGCTATCTAGCGGGTTCCTACAATGAGCAGTTCTTC. The V call is TRBV9, the J call TRBJ2-1; TRBD2 aligns across 8 bases. Germline V gives CDR1 SGDLS, CDR2 YYNGEE. This CDR3 has 15 residues. Trimming took 4 bases from V and 1 from J; bases not matched to a gene: 4.

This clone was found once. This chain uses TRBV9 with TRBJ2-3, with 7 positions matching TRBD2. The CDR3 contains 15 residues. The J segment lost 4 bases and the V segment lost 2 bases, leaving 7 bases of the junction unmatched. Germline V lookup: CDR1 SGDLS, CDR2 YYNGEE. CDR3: CASSVGGSSADTQYF. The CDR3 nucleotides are TGTGCCAGCAGCGTCGGGGGGAGTAGCGCAGATACGCAGTATTTT.

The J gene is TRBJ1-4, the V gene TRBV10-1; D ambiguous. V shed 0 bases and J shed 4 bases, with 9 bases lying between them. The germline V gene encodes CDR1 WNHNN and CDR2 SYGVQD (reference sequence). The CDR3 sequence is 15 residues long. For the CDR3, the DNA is TGCGCCAGCAGTGAGTCGGTCCAGTATAATGAAAAACTGTTTTTT. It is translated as CASSESVQYNEKLFF.

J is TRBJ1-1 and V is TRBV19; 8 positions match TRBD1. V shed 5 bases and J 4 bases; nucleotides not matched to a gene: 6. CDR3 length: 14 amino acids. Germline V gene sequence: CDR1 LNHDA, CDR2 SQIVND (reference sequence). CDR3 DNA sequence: TGTGCCAGTAGTTTACAGGGGGGGGGCACTGAAGCTTTCTTT. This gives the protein CASSLQGGGTEAFF.

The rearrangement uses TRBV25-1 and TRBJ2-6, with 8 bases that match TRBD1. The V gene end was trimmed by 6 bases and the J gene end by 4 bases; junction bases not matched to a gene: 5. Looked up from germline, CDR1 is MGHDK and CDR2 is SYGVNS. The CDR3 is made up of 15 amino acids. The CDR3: CASSPDRGGANVLTF. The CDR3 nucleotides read TGTGCCAGCAGCCCCGACAGGGGAGGGGCCAACGTCCTGACTTTC. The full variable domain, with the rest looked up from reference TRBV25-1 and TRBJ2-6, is EADIYQTPRYLVIGTGKKITLECSQTMGHDKMYWYQQDPGMELHLIHYSYGVNSTEKGDLSSESTVSRIRTEHFPLTLESARPSHTSQYLCASSPDRGGANVLTFGAGSRLTVL.

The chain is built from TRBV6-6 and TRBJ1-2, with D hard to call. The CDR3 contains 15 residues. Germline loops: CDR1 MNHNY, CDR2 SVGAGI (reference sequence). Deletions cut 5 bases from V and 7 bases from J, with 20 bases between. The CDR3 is CASSAPVEERSGYTF. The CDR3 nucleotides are TGTGCCAGCAGTGCTCCGGTCGAGGAACGGAGTGGCTACACCTTC.

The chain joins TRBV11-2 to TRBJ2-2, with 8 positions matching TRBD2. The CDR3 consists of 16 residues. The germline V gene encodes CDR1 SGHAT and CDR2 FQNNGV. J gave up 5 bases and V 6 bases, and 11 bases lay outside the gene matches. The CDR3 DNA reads TGTGCCAGCAGACGCTGGGCGGGAGGCGGTACCGGGGAGCTGTTTTTT. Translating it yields CASRRWAGGGTGELFF.

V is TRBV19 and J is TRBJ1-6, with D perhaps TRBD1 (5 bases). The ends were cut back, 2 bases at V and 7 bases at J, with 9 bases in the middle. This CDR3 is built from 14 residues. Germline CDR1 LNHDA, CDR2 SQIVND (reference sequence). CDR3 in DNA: TGTGCCAGTAGTATAACGACAGCCAATTCACCCCTCCACTTT. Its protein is CASSITTANSPLHF.

The CDR3 loop reads CASSSGQGNYGYTF. The CDR3 bases are TGTGCCAGCAGTTCCGGACAGGGGAACTATGGCTACACCTTC. The rearrangement joins TRBV7-3 to TRBJ1-2; 9 bases fit TRBD1. V shed 6 bases, J shed 2 bases, and the junction held 4 bases outside the gene matches. CDR1 and CDR2 from the germline V gene are SGHTA and FQGTGA. The length of the CDR3 is 14 residues.

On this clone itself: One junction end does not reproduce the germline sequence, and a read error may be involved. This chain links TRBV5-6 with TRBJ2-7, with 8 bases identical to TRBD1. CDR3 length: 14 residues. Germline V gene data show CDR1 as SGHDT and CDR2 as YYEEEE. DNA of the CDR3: TGTGCCAGCAGCTTTAGTAGGACAGGGCAGAACCCGAACTTC. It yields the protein CASSFSRTGQNPNF. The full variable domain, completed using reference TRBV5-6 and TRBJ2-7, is DAGVTQSPTHLIKTRGQQVTLRCSPKSGHDTVSWYQQALGQGPQFIFQYYEEEERQRGNFPDRFSGHQFPNYSSELNVNALLLGDSALYLCASSFSRTGQNPNFGPGTRLTVT.

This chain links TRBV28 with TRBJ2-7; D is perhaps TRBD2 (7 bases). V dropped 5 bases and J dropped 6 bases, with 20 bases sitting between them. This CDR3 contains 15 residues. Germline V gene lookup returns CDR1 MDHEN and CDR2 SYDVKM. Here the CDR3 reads CASSPPAGARREQYF. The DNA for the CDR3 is TGTGCCAGCAGTCCCCCGGCGGGGGCTAGACGCGAGCAGTACTTC.

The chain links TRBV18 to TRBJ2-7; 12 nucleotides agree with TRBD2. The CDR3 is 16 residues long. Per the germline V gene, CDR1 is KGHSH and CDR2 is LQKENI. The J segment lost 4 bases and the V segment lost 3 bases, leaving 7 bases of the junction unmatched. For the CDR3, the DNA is TGTGCCAGCTCACCTCCATCGACTAGCGGGGGTTACGAGCAGTACTTC. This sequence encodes CASSPPSTSGGYEQYF.

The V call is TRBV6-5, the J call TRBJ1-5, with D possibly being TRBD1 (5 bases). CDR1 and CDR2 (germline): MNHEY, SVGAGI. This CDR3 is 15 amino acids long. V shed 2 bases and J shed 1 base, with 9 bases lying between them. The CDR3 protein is CASSYESGSNQPQHF. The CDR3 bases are TGTGCCAGCAGTTACGAGTCAGGGAGCAATCAGCCCCAGCATTTT.

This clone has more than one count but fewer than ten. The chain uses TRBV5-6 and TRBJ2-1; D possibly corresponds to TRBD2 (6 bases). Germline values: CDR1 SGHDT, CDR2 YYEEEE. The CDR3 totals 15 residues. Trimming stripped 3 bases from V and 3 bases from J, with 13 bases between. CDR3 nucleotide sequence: TGTGCCAGCAGCTCGGGGGATGGGGGCTACAATGAGCAGTTCTTC. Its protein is CASSSGDGGYNEQFF.

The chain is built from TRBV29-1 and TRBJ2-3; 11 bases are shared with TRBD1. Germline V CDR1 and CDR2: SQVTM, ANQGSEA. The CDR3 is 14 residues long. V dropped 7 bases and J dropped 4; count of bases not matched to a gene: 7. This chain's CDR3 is CSGAGQGDPDTQYF. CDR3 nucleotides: TGCAGCGGAGCGGGACAGGGGGACCCAGATACGCAGTATTTT.

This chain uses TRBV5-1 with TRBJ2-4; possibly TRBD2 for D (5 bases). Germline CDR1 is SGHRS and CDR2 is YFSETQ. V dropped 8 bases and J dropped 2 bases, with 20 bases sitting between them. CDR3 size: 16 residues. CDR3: CASTTEGGLSKNIQYF. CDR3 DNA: TGCGCCAGTACTACAGAGGGCGGTTTATCCAAAAACATTCAGTACTTC. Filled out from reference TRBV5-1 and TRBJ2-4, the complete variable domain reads KAGVTQTPRYLIKTRGQQVTLSCSPISGHRSVSWYQQTPGQGLQFLFEYFSETQRNKGNFPGRFSGRQFSNSRSEMNVSTLELGDSALYLCASTTEGGLSKNIQYFGAGTRLSVL.

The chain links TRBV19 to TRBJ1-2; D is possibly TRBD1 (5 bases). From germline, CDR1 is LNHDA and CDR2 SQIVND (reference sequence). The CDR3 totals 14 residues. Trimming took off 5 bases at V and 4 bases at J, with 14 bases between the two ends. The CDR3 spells CASSSPQETYGYTF. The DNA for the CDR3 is TGTGCCAGTAGTTCACCACAGGAAACCTATGGCTACACCTTC. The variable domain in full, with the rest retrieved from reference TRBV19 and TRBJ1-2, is DGGITQSPKYLFRKEGQNVTLSCEQNLNHDAMYWYRQDPGQGLRLIYYSQIVNDFQKGDIAEGYSVSREKKESFPLTVTSAQKNPTAFYLCASSSPQETYGYTFGSGTRLTVV.

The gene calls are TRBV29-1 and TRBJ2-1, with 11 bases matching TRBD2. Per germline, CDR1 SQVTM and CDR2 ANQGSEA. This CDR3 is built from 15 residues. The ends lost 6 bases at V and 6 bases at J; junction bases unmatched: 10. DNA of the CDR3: TGCAGCGTCACAGGGACTAGCGGTCGGGGCAATGAGCAGTTCTTC. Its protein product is CSVTGTSGRGNEQFF.

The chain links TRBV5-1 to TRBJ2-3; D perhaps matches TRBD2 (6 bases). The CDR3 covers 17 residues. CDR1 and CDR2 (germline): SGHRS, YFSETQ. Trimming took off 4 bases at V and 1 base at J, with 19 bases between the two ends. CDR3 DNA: TGCGCCAGCAGCGCCTCGGGACTTTTATCCGGCACAGATACGCAGTATTTT. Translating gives CASSASGLLSGTDTQYF. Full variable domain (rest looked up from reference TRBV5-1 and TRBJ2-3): KAGVTQTPRYLIKTRGQQVTLSCSPISGHRSVSWYQQTPGQGLQFLFEYFSETQRNKGNFPGRFSGRQFSNSRSEMNVSTLELGDSALYLCASSASGLLSGTDTQYFGPGTRLTVL.

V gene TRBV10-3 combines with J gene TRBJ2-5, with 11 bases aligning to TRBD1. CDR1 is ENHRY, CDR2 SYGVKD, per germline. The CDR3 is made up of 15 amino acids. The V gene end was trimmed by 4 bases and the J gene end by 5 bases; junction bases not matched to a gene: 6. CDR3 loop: CAISAGQGARETQYF. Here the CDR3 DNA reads TGTGCCATCAGTGCTGGACAGGGGGCCCGGGAGACCCAGTACTTC.

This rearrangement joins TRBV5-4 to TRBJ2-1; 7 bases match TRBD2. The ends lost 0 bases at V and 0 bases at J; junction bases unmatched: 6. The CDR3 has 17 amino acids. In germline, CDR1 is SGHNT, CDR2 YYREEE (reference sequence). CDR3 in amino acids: CASSLAGGFGSYNEQFF. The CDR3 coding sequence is TGTGCCAGCAGCTTGGCGGGGGGATTCGGCTCCTACAATGAGCAGTTCTTC.